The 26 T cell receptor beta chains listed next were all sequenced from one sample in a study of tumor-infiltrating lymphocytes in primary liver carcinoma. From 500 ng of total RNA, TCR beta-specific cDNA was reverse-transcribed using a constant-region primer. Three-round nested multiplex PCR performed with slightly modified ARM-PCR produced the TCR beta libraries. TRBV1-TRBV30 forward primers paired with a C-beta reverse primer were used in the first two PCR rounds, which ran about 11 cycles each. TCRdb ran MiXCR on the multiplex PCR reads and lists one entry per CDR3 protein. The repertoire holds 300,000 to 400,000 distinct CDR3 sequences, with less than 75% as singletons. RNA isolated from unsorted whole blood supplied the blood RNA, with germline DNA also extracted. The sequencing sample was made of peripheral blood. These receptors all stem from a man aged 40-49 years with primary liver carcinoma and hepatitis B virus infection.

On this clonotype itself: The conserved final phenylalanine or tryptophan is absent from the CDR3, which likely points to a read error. In DNA form, the CDR3 reads TGTGCCAGTAGCTCCCGCACCGGGACAGGGGCTCGGCAGTTCTCC. Amino acid sequence: CASSSRTGTGARQFS. This chain uses TRBV11-2 with TRBJ2-1, with TRBD1 identical over 10 bases. Germline values: CDR1 SGHAT, CDR2 FQNNGV. This CDR3 contains 15 residues.

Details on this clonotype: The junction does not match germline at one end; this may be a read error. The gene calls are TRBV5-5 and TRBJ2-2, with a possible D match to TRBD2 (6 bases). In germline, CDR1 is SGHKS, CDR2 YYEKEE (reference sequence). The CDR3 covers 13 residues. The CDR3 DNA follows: TGTGCCAGCAGCTGGACTGACACGGGGGAGCTGTTATTT. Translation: CASSWTDTGELLF.

For the CDR3, the DNA is TGTGCCAGCAGCTTAGAACTAGCGGGAGAATCCGAGCAGTACTTC. Residues: CASSLELAGESEQYF. The chain is built from TRBV7-9 and TRBJ2-7; 11 bases are shared with TRBD2. The CDR3 is 15 amino acids. CDR1 and CDR2 (germline): SEHNR, FQNEAQ (reference sequence). V trimming: 1 base; J trimming: 6 bases; junction bases outside the gene matches: 5.

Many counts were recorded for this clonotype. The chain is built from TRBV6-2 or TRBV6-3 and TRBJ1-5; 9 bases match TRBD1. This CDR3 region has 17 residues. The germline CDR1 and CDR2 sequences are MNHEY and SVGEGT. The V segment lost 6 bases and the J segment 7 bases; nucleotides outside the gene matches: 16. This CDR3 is CASRPSARDRAYQPQHF. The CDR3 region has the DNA TGTGCCAGCAGACCTTCCGCCCGGGACAGGGCCTACCAGCCCCAGCATTTT.

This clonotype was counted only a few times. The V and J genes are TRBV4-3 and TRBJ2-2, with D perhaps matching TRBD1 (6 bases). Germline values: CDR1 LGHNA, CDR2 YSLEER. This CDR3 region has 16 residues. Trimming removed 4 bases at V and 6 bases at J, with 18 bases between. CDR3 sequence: CASSRRGHFLPGELFF. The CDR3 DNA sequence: TGCGCCAGCAGCCGCCGGGGACACTTTCTTCCCGGGGAGCTGTTTTTT.

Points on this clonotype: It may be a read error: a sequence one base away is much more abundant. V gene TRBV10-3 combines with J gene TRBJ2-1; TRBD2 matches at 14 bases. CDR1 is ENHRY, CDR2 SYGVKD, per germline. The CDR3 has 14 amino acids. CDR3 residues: CATSGLAGGNEQFF. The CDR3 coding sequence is TGTGCCACCAGTGGACTAGCGGGAGGCAATGAGCAGTTCTTC.

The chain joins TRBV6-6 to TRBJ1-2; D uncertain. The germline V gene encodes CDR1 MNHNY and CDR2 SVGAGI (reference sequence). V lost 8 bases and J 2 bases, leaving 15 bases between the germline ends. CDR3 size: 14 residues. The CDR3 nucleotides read TGTGCCAGCTCCCCTTGGTCAAGAAACTATGGCTACACCTTC. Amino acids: CASSPWSRNYGYTF.

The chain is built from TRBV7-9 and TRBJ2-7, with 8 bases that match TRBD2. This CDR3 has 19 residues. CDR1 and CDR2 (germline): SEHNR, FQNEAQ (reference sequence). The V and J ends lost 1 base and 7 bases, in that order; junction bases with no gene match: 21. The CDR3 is CASSLGFITGTRRGLEQYF. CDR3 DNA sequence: TGTGCCAGCAGCTTAGGCTTTATAACCGGGACTAGGAGGGGATTGGAGCAGTACTTC.

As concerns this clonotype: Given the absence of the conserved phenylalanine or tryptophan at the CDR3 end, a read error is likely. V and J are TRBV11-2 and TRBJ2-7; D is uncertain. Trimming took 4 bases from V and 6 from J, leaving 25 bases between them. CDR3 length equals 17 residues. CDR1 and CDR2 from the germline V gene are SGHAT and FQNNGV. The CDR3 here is CASSSGSRTWGSSEQYL. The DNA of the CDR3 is TGTGCCAGCAGCTCGGGCTCCAGAACATGGGGTTCGAGCGAGCAGTACTTA.

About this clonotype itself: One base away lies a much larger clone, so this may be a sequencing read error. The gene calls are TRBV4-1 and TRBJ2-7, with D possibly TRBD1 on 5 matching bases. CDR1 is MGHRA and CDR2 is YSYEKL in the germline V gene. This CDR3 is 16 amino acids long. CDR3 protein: CVSSQAPGNPSYEQYF. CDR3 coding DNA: TGCGTCAGCAGCCAAGCACCAGGGAACCCTTCCTACGAGCAGTACTTC.

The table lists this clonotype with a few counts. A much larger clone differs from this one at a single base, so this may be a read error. CDR3 sequence: CANSQDPGVSYEQYF. As DNA, the CDR3 is TGCGCCAACAGCCAAGATCCAGGGGTCTCCTACGAGCAGTACTTC. The V gene is TRBV4-1, the J gene TRBJ2-7, with D perhaps matching TRBD1 (6 bases). Germline V gene sequence: CDR1 MGHRA, CDR2 YSYEKL. There are 15 residues in the CDR3.

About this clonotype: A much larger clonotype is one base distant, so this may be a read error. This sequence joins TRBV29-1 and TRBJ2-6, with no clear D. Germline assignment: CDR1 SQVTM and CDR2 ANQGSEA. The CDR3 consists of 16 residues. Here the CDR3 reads CSVIRVPDSRANVLTF. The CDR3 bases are TGCAGCGTCATCCGGGTCCCTGACTCTAGGGCCAACGTCCTGACTTTC.

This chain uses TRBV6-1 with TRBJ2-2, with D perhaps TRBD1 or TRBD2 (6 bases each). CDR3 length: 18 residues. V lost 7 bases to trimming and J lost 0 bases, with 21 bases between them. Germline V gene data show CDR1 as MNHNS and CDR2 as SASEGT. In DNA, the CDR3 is TGTGCCAGCACCGCGCGGGACATGGGCTCCGCGAACACCGGGGAGCTGTTTTTT. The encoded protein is CASTARDMGSANTGELFF.

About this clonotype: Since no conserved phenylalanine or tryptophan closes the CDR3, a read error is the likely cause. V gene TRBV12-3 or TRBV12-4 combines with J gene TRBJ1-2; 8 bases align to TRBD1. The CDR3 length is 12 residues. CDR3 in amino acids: CVSSLTGAGYTL. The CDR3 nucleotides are TGTGTCAGCAGTTTGACAGGGGCCGGCTACACCTTA.

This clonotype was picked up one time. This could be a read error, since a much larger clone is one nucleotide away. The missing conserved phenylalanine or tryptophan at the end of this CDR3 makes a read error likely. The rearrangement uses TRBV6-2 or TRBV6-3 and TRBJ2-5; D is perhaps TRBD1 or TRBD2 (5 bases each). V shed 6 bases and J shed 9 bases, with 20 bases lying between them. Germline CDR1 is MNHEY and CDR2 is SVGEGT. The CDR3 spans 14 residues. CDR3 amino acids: CASRGSGPRGAQYS. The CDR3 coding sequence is TGTGCCAGCAGGGGTTCAGGGCCTCGAGGGGCCCAGTACTCC.

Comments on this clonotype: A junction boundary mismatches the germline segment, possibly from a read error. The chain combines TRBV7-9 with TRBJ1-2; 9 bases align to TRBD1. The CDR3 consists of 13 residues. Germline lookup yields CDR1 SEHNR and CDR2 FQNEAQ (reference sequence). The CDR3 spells CTRSFGQGNGYTF. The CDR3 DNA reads TGTACCAGAAGCTTCGGACAGGGGAATGGCTACACCTTC.

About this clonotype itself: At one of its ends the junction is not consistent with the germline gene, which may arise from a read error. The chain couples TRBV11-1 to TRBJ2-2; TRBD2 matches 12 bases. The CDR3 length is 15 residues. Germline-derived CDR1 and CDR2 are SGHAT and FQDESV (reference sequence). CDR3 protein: CASSLRTSGVGVLFF. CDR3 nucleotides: TGTGCCAGCAGCCTCCGGACTAGCGGGGTTGGGGTGCTGTTTTTT.

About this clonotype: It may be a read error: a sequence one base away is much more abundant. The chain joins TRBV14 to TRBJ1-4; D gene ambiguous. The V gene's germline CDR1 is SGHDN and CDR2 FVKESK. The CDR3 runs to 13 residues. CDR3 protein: CARSQGYNEKLFF. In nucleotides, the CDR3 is TGTGCCAGAAGCCAAGGATACAATGAAAAACTGTTTTTT. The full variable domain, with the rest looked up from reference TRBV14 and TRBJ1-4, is EAGVTQFPSHSVIEKGQTVTLRCDPISGHDNLYWYRRVMGKEIKFLLHFVKESKQDESGMPNNRFLAERTGGTYSTLKVQPAELEDSGVYFCARSQGYNEKLFFGSGTQLSVL.

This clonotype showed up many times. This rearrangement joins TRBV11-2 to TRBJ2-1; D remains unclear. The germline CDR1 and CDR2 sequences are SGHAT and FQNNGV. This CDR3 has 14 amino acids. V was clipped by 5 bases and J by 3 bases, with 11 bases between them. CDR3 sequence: CASSPLRVYNEQFF. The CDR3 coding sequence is TGTGCCAGCAGCCCCCTCCGGGTCTACAATGAGCAGTTCTTC.

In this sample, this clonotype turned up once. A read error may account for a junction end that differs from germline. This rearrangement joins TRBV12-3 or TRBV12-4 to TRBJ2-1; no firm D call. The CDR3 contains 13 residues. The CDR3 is CTSSPHTGNEQFF. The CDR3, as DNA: TGTACCAGCAGTCCCCACACGGGCAATGAGCAGTTCTTC.

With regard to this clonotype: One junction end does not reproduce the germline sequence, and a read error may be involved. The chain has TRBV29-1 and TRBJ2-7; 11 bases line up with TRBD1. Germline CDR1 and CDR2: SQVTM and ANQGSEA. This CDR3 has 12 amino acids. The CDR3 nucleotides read TGTAGCGTCGGGGGACAGGGGGGCGAGCGGTACTTC. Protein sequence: CSVGGQGGERYF.

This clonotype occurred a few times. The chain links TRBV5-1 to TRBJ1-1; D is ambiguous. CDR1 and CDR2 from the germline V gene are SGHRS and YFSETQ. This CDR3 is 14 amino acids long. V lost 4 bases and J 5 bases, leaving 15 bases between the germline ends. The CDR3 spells CASSQVNGFTEAFF. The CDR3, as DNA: TGCGCCAGCAGCCAAGTAAACGGGTTTACTGAAGCTTTCTTT.

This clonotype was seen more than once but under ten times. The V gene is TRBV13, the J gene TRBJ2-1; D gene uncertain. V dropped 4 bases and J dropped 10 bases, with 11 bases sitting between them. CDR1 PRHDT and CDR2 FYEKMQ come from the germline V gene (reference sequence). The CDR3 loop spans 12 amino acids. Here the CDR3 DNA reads TGTGCCAGCAGCTCCCTCCGGGCAGAGCAGTTCTTC. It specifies CASSSLRAEQFF.

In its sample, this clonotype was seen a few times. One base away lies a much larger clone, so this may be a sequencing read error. The DNA for the CDR3 is TGCAGCGTTGACCCCCCCAATGGGCAGTTCTTC. Translated: CSVDPPNGQFF. The chain combines TRBV29-1 with TRBJ2-1; D not certain. This CDR3 has 11 residues. Germline V gene lookup returns CDR1 SQVTM and CDR2 ANQGSEA.

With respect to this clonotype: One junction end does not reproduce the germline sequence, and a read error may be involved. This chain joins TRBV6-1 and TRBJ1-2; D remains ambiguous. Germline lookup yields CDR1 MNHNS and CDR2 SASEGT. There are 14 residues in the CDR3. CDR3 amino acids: CASNEGNKWRGYTF. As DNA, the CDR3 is TGTGCCAGCAATGAAGGCAATAAGTGGAGGGGCTACACCTTC.

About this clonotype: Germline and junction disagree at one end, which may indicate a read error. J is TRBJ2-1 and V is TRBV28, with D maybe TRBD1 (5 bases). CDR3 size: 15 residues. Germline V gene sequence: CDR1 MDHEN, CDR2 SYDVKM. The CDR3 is CASSSSGQGHNEEFF. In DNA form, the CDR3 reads TGTGCCAGCAGCTCATCAGGGCAGGGTCACAATGAGGAGTTCTTC.